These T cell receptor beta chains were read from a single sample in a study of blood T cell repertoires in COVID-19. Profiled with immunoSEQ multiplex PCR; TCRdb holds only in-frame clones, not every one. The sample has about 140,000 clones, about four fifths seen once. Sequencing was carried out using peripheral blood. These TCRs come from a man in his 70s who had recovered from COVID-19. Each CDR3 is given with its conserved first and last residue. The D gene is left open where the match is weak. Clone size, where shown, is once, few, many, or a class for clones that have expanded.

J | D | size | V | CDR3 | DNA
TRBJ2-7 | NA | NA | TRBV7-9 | CASSRESWQYF | TGTGCCAGCAGCCGGGAGAGCTGGCAGTACTTC
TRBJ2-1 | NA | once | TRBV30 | CAWSPVPPGDEDNEQFF | TGTGCCTGGAGCCCCGTGCCGCCAGGGGATGAGGACAATGAGCAGTTCTTC
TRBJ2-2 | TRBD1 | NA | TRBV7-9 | CASSPGTGSAGELFF | TGTGCCAGCAGCCCAGGGACAGGGAGCGCCGGGGAGCTGTTTTTT
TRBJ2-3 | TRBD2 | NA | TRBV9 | CASSVNPLAAASTDTQYF | TGTGCCAGCAGCGTAAATCCCCTAGCGGCCGCTAGCACAGATACGCAGTATTTT
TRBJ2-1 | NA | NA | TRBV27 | CASSSTEILRLGSDEQFF | TGTGCCAGCAGTTCTACGGAAATATTGAGACTAGGATCGGATGAGCAGTTCTTC
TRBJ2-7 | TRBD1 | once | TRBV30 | CAWSLPGQGYEQYF | TGTGCCTGGAGTTTACCGGGACAGGGTTACGAGCAGTACTTC
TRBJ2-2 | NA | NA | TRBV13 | CASSLDRANTGELFF | TGTGCCAGCAGCTTAGATCGGGCGAACACCGGGGAGCTGTTTTTT
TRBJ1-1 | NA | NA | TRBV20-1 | CSASVRGNTEAFF | TGCAGTGCTAGTGTCCGGGGGAACACTGAAGCTTTCTTT
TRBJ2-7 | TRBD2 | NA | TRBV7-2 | CASSYRAGGPVEQYF | TGTGCCAGCAGCTACAGGGCGGGAGGGCCGGTAGAGCAGTACTTC
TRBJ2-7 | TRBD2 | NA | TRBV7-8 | CASSLPSGRGYEQYF | TGTGCCAGCAGCTTACCTAGCGGGAGGGGGTACGAGCAGTACTTC
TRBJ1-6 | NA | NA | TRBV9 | CASSSPGGGFDSPLHF | TGTGCCAGCAGCTCCCCGGGCGGGGGGTTTGATTCACCCCTCCACTTT
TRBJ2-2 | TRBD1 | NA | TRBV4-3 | CASSQDQDRVAGELFF | TGCGCCAGCAGCCAAGATCAGGACAGGGTGGCCGGGGAGCTGTTTTTT
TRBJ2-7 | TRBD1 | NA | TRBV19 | CASRDRGRNEQYF | TGTGCCAGTAGGGACAGGGGAAGGAACGAGCAGTACTTC
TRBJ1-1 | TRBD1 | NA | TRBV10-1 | CASREQGGTEAFF | TGCGCCAGCAGGGAACAGGGGGGGACTGAAGCTTTCTTT
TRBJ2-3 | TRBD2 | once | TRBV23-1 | CASSAGTGTSGRAPDTQYF | TGCGCCAGCAGTGCCGGGACGGGAACTAGCGGGAGGGCCCCAGATACGCAGTATTTT
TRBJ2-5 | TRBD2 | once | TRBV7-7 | CASSPFGTSGETQYF | TGTGCCAGCAGCCCGTTTGGGACTAGCGGTGAGACCCAGTACTTC
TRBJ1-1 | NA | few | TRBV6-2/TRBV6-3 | CASSSNTGFAEAFF | TGTGCCAGCAGTTCAAATACAGGGTTCGCTGAAGCTTTCTTT
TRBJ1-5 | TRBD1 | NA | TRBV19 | CASSLRTGVGQPQHF | TGTGCCAGTAGTCTTAGAACAGGGGTAGGGCAGCCCCAGCATTTT
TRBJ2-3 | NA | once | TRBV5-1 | CASSLEASGTDTQYF | TGCGCCAGCAGCTTGGAGGCTAGCGGCACAGATACGCAGTATTTT
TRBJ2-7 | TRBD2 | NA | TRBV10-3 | CAISVGLAGEYEQYF | TGTGCCATCAGTGTCGGACTAGCGGGAGAGTACGAGCAGTACTTC
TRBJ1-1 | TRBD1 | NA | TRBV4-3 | CASSQDVRDRDGEAFF | TGCGCCAGCAGCCAAGATGTGAGGGACAGGGACGGAGAAGCTTTCTTT
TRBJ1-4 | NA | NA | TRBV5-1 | CASRDRPTNEKLFF | TGCGCCAGCAGGGACAGACCAACTAATGAAAAACTGTTTTTT
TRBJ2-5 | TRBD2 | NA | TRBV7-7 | CASSFTSGGHMETQYF | TGTGCCAGCAGCTTTACTAGCGGAGGTCATATGGAGACCCAGTACTTC
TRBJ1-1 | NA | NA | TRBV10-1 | CASTTRTGSNTEAFF | TGCGCCAGCACTACCAGGACGGGGAGTAACACTGAAGCTTTCTTT
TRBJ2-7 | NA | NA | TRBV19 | CASSLGGSTYEQYF | TGTGCCAGTAGTTTGGGGGGTTCGACCTACGAGCAGTACTTC
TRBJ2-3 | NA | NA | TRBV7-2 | CASSLGAADTQYF | TGTGCCAGCAGCTTGGGGGCGGCAGATACGCAGTATTTT
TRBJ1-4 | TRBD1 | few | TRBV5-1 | CASSPGQGALSNEKLFF | TGCGCCAGCAGCCCGGGACAGGGGGCGCTTTCTAATGAAAAACTGTTTTTT
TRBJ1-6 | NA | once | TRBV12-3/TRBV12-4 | CASGLRGSPLHF | TGTGCCAGCGGGCTCAGGGGTTCACCCCTCCACTTT
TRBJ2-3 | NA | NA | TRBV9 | CASSVEGLVDTQYF | TGTGCCAGCAGCGTAGAGGGGCTTGTGGATACGCAGTATTTT
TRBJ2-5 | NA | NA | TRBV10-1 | CASSETGEWTGQVQETQYF | TGCGCCAGCAGTGAAACGGGGGAATGGACAGGTCAAGTACAAGAGACCCAGTACTTC
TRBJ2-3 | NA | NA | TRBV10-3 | CAISGYSGSTDTQYF | TGTGCCATCAGTGGGTATAGCGGAAGCACAGATACGCAGTATTTT
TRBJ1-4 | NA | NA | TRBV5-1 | CASRGQTNEKLFF | TGCGCCAGCAGAGGACAGACTAATGAAAAACTGTTTTTT
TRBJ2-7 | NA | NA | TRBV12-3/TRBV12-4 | CASSLRQNYEQYF | TGTGCCAGCAGTCTAAGACAGAACTACGAGCAGTACTTC
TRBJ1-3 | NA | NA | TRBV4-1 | CASSYGPRDADSGNTIYF | TGCGCCAGCAGCTACGGACCGCGGGACGCCGACTCTGGAAACACCATATATTTT
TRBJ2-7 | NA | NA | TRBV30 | CAWTFGGRGEQYF | TGTGCCTGGACTTTCGGGGGGCGGGGCGAGCAGTACTTC
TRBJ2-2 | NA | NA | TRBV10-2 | CASSHPTPNTGELFF | TGCGCCAGCAGTCACCCGACTCCGAACACCGGGGAGCTGTTTTTT
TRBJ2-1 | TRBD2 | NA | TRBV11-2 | CASSLVTSGINEQFF | TGTGCCAGCAGCTTAGTGACTAGCGGGATTAATGAGCAGTTCTTC
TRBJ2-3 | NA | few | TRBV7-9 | CASSLGVQDSQYF | TGTGCCAGCAGCTTAGGGGTCCAGGATTCGCAGTATTTT
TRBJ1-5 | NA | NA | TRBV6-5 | CASTGLINQPQHF | TGTGCCAGCACTGGGCTGATCAATCAGCCCCAGCATTTT
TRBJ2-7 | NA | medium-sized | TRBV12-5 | CASAGTDPYEQYF | TGTGCTAGTGCTGGCACAGACCCCTACGAGCAGTACTTC
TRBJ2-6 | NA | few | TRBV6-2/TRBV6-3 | CASSSPNSGANVLTF | TGTGCCAGCAGTTCGCCTAACTCTGGGGCCAACGTCCTGACTTTC
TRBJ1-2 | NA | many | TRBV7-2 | CASSLVGPIEGYTF | TGTGCCAGCAGCTTAGTTGGGCCCATCGAGGGCTACACCTTC
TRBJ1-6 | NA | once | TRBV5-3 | CARSRTGTKVYNSPLHF | TGTGCCAGAAGCAGGACCGGGACAAAAGTATATAATTCACCCCTCCACTTT
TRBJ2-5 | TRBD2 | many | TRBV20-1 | CSASGSSGTQETQYF | TGCAGTGCTAGTGGGTCTAGCGGGACCCAAGAGACCCAGTACTTC
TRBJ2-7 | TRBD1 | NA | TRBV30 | CAGDSSYEQYF | TGTGCGGGGGACAGCTCCTACGAGCAGTACTTC
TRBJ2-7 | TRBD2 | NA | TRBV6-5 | CASSYQVGGTSYEQYF | TGTGCCAGCAGCTACCAAGTGGGAGGGACCTCCTACGAGCAGTACTTC
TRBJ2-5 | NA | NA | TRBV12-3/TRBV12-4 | CASSLRGETQYF | TGTGCCAGCAGTTTACGAGGAGAGACCCAGTACTTC
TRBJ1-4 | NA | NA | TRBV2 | CASKREKGEKLFF | TGTGCCAGCAAAAGGGAGAAGGGAGAAAAACTGTTTTTT